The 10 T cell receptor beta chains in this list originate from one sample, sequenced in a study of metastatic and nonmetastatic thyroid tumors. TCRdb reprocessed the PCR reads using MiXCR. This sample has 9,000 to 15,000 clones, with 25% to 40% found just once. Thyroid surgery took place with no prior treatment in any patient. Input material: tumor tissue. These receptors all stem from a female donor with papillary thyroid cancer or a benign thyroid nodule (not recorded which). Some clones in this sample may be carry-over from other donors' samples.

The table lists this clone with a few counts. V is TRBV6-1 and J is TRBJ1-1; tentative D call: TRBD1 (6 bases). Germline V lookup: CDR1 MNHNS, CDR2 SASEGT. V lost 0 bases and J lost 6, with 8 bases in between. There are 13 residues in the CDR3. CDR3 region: CASSEAQGAEAFF. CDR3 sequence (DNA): TGTGCCAGCAGTGAAGCACAGGGAGCTGAAGCTTTCTTT.

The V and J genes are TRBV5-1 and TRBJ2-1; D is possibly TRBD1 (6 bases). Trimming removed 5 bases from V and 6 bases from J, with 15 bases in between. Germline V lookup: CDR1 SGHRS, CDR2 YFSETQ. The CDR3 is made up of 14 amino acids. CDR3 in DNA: TGCGCCAGCAGTACGATTCAGGGGAGCAATGAGCAGTTCTTC. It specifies CASSTIQGSNEQFF.

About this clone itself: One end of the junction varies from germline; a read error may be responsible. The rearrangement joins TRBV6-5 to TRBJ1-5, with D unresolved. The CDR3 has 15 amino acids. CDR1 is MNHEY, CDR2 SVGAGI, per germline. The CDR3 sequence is CASSYSLEGGHPHHF. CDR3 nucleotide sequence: TGTGCCAGCAGTTACTCCCTGGAGGGCGGCCATCCCCATCATTTT.

The CDR3, as DNA: TGTGCCACCCTCTTGATTAGCCAATCCGGGGAGCTGTTTTTT. Translating gives CATLLISQSGELFF. This chain joins TRBV6-1 and TRBJ2-2; the D is unclear. The CDR3 runs to 14 residues. Germline CDR1 reads MNHNS; CDR2 reads SASEGT. V lost 10 bases and J lost 6, with 18 bases in between.

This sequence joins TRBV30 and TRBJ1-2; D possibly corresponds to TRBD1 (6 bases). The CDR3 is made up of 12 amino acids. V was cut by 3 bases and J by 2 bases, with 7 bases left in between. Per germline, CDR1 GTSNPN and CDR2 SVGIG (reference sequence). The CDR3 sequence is CAWRQGNYGYTF. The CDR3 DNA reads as TGTGCCTGGAGGCAGGGGAACTATGGCTACACCTTC.

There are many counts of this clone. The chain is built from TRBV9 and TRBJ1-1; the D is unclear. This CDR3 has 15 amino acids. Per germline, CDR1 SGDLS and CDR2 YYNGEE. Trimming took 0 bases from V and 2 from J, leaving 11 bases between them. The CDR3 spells CASSVGPLSNTEAFF. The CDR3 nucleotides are TGTGCCAGCAGCGTAGGACCGTTATCTAACACTGAAGCTTTCTTT.

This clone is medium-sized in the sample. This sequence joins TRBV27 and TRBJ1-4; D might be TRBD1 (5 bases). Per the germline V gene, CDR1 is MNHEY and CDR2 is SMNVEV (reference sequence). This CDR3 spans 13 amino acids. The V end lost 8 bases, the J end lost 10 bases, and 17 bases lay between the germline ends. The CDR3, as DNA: TGTGCCAGCGACCCGGGACGGTTCAGAAAACTGTTTTTT. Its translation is CASDPGRFRKLFF.

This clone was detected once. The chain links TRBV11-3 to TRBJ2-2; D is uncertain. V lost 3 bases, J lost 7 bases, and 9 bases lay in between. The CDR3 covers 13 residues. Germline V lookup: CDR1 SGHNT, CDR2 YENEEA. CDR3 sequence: CASSFSFHGELFF. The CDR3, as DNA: TGTGCCAGCAGCTTTAGCTTCCACGGGGAGCTGTTTTTT.

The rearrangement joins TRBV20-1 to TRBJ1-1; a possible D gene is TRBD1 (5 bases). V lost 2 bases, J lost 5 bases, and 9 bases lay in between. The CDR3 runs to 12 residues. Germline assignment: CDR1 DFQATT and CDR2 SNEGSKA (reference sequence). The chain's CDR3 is CSARQGETEAFF. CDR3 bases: TGCAGTGCTAGACAAGGGGAGACTGAAGCTTTCTTT.

In DNA form, the CDR3 reads TGTGCCAGCAGCTGGGGGACAGGGGCCAACGTCCTGACTTTC. Its protein product is CASSWGTGANVLTF. The chain has TRBV5-4 and TRBJ2-6, with D tentatively TRBD1 (6 bases). The CDR3 contains 14 residues. Germline CDR1 is SGHNT and CDR2 is YYREEE (reference sequence). Between the trimmed V and J ends, which lost 3 bases and 4 bases, there was a span of 8 bases.